Shown below are 3 T cell receptor beta chains from a single sample sequenced in a study of control samples from healthy donors and cancer patients (TCRdb year 2020). Library preparation was by the immunoSEQ multiplex PCR assay. The table comes from immuneACCESS by way of TCRdb, which keeps in-frame sequences with V and J called. Part of the clones is missing from these tables; in studies checked, under half for an unresolved V gene and the rest for unknown reasons. The sample yields around 140,000 clones; about 90% were counted once. Clones ranked in the top ten supply about 7.6% of the sample. Sequenced input: blood. These receptors all come from a man aged 18 to 30 in good health.

This clone was seen once. The chain links TRBV6-1 to TRBJ1-5; 9 nucleotides line up with TRBD1. CDR3 size: 17 residues. Germline trimming cut 2 bases from V and 0 bases from J; bases unmatched to any gene: 5. The germline V gene encodes CDR1 MNHNS and CDR2 SASEGT. The CDR3 nucleotides are TGTGCCAGCAGTGAATGGGGACAGGGCGATAGCAATCAGCCCCAGCATTTT. Its translation: CASSEWGQGDSNQPQHF.

This clone is a singleton in its sample. The chain links TRBV7-9 to TRBJ1-2; 9 bases are a match to TRBD1. J was trimmed by 6 bases and V by 1 base; bases with no gene match: 3. The CDR3 sequence is 14 residues long. Germline lookup yields CDR1 SEHNR and CDR2 FQNEAQ (reference sequence). In DNA, the CDR3 is TGTGCCAGCAGCTTAGGGGGACAGGGAAATGGCTACACCTTC. This codes for CASSLGGQGNGYTF.

As DNA, the CDR3 is TGCGCCAGCAGCTTGGAGGCAGGGGGGGCGGCTGGGGCCAACGTCCTGACTTTC. This sequence encodes CASSLEAGGAAGANVLTF. This rearrangement joins TRBV5-1 to TRBJ2-6; tentatively, D is TRBD1 or TRBD2 (7 bases each). CDR3 length: 18 residues. Trimming shortened V by 0 bases and J by 2 bases, and 15 bases separated the two germline ends. Germline-derived CDR1 and CDR2 are SGHRS and YFSETQ. The whole variable domain, filled in from reference TRBV5-1 and TRBJ2-6, reads KAGVTQTPRYLIKTRGQQVTLSCSPISGHRSVSWYQQTPGQGLQFLFEYFSETQRNKGNFPGRFSGRQFSNSRSEMNVSTLELGDSALYLCASSLEAGGAAGANVLTFGAGSRLTVL.